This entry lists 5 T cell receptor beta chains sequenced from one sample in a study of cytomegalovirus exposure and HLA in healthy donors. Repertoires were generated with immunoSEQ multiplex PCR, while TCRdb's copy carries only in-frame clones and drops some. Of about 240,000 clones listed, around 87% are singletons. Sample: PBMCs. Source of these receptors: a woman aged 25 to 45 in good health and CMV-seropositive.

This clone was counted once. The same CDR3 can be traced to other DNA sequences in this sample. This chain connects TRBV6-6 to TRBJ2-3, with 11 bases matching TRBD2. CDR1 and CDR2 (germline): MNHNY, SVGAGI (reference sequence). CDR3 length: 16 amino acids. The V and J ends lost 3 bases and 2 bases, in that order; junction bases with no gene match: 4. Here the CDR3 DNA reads TGTGCCAGCAGTTATGGGACTAGCGGTTCCACAGATACGCAGTATTTT. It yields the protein CASSYGTSGSTDTQYF.

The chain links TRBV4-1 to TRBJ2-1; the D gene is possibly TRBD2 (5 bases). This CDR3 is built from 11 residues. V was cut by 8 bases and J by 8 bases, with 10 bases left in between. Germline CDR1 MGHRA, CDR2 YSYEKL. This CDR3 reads CASGGFDEQFF. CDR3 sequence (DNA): TGCGCCAGCGGCGGGTTCGATGAGCAGTTCTTC.

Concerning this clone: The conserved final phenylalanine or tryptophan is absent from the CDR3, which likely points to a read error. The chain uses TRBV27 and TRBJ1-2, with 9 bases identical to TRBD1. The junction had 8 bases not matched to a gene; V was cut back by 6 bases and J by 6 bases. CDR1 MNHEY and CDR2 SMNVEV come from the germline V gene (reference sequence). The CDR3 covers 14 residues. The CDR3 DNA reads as TGTGCCAGCAGGGGTGACAGGGGGTTCGATGGCTACACCCTC. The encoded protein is CASRGDRGFDGYTL.

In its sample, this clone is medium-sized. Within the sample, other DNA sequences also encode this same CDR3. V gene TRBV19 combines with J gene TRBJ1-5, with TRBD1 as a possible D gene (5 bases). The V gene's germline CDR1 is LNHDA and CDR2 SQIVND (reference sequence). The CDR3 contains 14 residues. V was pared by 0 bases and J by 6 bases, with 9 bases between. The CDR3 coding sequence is TGTGCCAGTAGTATAGACGTTCAGGGTCAGCCCCAGCATTTT. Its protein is CASSIDVQGQPQHF.

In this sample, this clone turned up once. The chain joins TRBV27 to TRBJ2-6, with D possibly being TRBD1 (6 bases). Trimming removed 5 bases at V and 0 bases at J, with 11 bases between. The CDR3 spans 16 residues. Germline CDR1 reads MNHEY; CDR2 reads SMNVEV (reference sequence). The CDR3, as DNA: TGTGCCAGCAGTCTCGGACAGTTCTCTGGGGCCAACGTCCTGACTTTC. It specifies CASSLGQFSGANVLTF.